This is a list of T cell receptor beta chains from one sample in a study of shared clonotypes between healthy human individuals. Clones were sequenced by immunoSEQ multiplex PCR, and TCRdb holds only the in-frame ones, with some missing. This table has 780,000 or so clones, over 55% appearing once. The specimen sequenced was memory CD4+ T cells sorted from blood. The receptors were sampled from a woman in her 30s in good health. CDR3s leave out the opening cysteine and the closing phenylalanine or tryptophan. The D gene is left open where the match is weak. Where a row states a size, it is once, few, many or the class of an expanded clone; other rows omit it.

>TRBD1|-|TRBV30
AWSLDRAGYT
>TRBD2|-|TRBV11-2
ASSLGGRAHFFEQY
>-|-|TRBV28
ASSDYTGVGETQY
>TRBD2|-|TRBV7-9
ASSLSGSTDTQY
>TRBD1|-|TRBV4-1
ASSQEGTGGAF
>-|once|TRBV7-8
ASPPRGLSTDTQY
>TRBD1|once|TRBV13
ASSPRQGDNYGYT
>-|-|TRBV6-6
ASMRDMSYTQY
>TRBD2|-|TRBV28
ASSLLGLAGFNEQF
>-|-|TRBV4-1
ASSQGWDQVLPLH